The following is a T cell receptor beta chain sequence with its context. This specimen comes from a study of somatic mutations in cytotoxic T cells in rheumatoid arthritis. This CDR3 contains 14 residues. Per the germline V gene, CDR1 is MDHEN and CDR2 is SYDVKM. V lost 6 bases and J lost 8; bases outside the gene matches: 9. The assay was immunoSEQ multiplex PCR, and TCRdb's table has in-frame clones only and misses some. The table has fewer than 12,000 clones, roughly 73% seen once. Input material: CD8+ T cells sorted from blood. This receptor was identified in a man aged 55 to 70 in good health. The chain recombines TRBV28 with TRBJ2-1; 8 bases line up with TRBD2. In nucleotides, the CDR3 is TGTGCCAGCAGGTCAGCGGGAGAGGTTTATGAGCAGTTCTTC. Protein sequence: CASRSAGEVYEQFF.